Described below is a single TCR beta chain sequence and its context. Some clones are missing from TCRdb's copy, which holds only in-frame ones; the method was immunoSEQ multiplex PCR. The data contain tens of thousands of clones, roughly 90% of them singletons. The data belong to a study of T cell changes during pregnancy in multiple sclerosis. Per the germline V gene, CDR1 is SEHNR and CDR2 is FQNEAQ (reference sequence). The CDR3 totals 12 residues. V lost 1 base and J 6 bases, leaving 6 bases between the germline ends. The rearrangement links TRBV7-9 to TRBJ1-2; D is unclear. This TCR derives from a female donor with multiple sclerosis, enrolled in a pregnancy study. The specimen comprised peripheral blood, sampled in the first trimester of pregnancy. The CDR3 reads CASSLGVDGYTF. The CDR3 DNA is TGTGCCAGCAGCTTAGGAGTGGATGGCTACACCTTC.